This TCR beta chain emerged from a study of blood T cell repertoires in COVID-19. Study information: Collection of acute and convalescent COVID-19 samples took place in the United States, Italy and Spain.

TCRdb's table, derived via immunoSEQ multiplex PCR, lists solely in-frame clones and lacks some. The table has 300,000 to 450,000 clones, about 89% seen once. This CDR3 region has 14 residues. Germline assignment: CDR1 MNHEY and CDR2 SMNVEV (reference sequence). Trimming cost V 7 bases and J 4 bases; bases outside gene matches: 3. This chain uses TRBV27 with TRBJ2-2; 10 bases fit TRBD1. The clonotype originates from a woman in her 30s with COVID-19, enrolled during active disease. The source material was peripheral blood. CDR3 in amino acids: CASTGQGFTGELFF. The CDR3 DNA reads TGTGCCAGCACGGGACAGGGGTTCACCGGGGAGCTGTTTTTT.